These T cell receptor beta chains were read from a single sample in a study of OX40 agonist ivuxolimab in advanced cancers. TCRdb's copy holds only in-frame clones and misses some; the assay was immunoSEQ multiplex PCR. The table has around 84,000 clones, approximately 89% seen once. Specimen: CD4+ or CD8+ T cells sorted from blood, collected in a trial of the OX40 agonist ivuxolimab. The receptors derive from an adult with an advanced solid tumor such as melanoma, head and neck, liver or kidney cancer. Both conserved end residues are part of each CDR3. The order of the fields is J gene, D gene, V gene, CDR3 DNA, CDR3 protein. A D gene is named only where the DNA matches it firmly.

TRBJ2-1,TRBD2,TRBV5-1,TGCGCCAGCAGCTTTGCTACGGGCGGGGGGGCGTACAATGAGCAGTTCTTC,CASSFATGGGAYNEQFF
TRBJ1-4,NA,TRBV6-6,TGTGCCAGCAGTTACACAGATCCTGCAACTAATGAAAAACTGTTTTTT,CASSYTDPATNEKLFF
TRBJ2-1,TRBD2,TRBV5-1,TGCGCCAGCAGCGTCGCTAGCGGGGTATACAATGAGCAGTTCTTC,CASSVASGVYNEQFF
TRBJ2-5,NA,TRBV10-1,TGCGCCAGCATAGAGACCCAGTACTTC,CASIETQYF
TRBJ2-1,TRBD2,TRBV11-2,TGTGCCAGCAGACTCGGACTAGCGGGGGAGGCTTACAATGAGCAGTTCTTC,CASRLGLAGEAYNEQFF
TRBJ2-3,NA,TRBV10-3,TGTGCCATCAGCCCCGCTGGCGGAGGCACAGATACGCAGTATTTT,CAISPAGGGTDTQYF
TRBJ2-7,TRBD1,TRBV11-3,TGTGCCAGCAGCTCAACGACAGGGAGATACGAGCAGTACTTC,CASSSTTGRYEQYF
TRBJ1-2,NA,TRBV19,TGTGCCAGTAGTATTGGGGCCGGGAATGGCTACACCTTC,CASSIGAGNGYTF
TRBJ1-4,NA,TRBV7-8,TGTGCCAGCAGCTTAGCGCTGGCAAGTCATAATGAAAAACTGTTTTTT,CASSLALASHNEKLFF
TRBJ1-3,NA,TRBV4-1,TGCGCCAGCAGCCAAGAAGCGGGCCTCTCTGGAAACACCATATATTTT,CASSQEAGLSGNTIYF
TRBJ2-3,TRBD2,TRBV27,TGTGCCAGCGGAGGACTAGCGGGAACAGATACGCAGTATTTT,CASGGLAGTDTQYF
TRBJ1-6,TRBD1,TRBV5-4,TGTGCCAGCAGTTTTCGACAGGGCAGCTCCTATAATTCACCCCTCCACTTT,CASSFRQGSSYNSPLHF
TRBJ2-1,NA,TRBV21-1,TGTGCCAGCACCCCGGACAGTCACCGAGTGGATGAGCAGTTCTTC,CASTPDSHRVDEQFF
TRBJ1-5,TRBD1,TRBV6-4,TGTGCCAGCCCTGACGGGACAGATCAGCCCCAGCATTTT,CASPDGTDQPQHF
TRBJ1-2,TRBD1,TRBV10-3,TGTGCCATCAGTGATCGGACAGGAAGGGGAGGCTACACCTTC,CAISDRTGRGGYTF
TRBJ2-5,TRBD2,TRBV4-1,TGCGCCAGCAGCCAAGAGCAATATGGCGGGAGCTGGGAGACCCAGTACTTC,CASSQEQYGGSWETQYF
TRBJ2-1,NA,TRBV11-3,TGTGCCAGCAGCTCACAGAGGGGGAGTTCCTACAATGAGCAGTTCTTC,CASSSQRGSSYNEQFF
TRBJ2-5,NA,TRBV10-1,TGCGCCAGCAGTGACGGCCGGGGCGGTCAAGAGACCCAGTACTTC,CASSDGRGGQETQYF
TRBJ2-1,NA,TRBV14,TGTGCCAGCAGCCAAGATGCCGGGACATGGGGTGAGCAGTTCTTC,CASSQDAGTWGEQFF
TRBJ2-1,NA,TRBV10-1,TGCGCCAGCAGTGATAGCGGTGTGGACAGTGGGTTCTTC,CASSDSGVDSGFF